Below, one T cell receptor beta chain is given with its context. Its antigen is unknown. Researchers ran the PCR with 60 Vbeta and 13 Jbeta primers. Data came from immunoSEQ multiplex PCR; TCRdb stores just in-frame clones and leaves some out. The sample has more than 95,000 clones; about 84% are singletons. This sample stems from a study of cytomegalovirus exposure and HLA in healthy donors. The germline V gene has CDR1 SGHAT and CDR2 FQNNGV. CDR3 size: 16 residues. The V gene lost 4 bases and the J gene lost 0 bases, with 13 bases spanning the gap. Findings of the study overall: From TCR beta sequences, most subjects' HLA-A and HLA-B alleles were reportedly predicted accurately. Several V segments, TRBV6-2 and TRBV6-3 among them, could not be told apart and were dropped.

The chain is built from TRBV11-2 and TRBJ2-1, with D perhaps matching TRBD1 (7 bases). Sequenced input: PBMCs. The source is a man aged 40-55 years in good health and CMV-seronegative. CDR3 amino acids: CASSSEGQSSYNEQFF. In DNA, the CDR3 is TGTGCCAGCAGCTCGGAGGGACAGAGCTCCTACAATGAGCAGTTCTTC.